The present TCR beta chain was sequenced within a study of technical replicates of blood from several donors. V was clipped by 4 bases and J by 8 bases, with 7 bases between them. The CDR3 has 11 amino acids. The V gene's germline CDR1 is SGHNT and CDR2 YENEEA. Libraries were prepared by immunoSEQ multiplex PCR; TCRdb keeps only in-frame clonotypes and omits some of them. Altogether fewer than 100,000 clones are present, approximately 96% being singletons, with the ten largest covering around 0.24%. Sequences were obtained from T cells isolated from PBMCs. The TCR comes from a human donor in good health. This rearrangement joins TRBV11-3 to TRBJ2-3; D perhaps matches TRBD2 (6 bases). The CDR3 bases are TGTGCCAGCAGCTACGGGGGTACGCAGTATTTT. Translation gives CASSYGGTQYF.